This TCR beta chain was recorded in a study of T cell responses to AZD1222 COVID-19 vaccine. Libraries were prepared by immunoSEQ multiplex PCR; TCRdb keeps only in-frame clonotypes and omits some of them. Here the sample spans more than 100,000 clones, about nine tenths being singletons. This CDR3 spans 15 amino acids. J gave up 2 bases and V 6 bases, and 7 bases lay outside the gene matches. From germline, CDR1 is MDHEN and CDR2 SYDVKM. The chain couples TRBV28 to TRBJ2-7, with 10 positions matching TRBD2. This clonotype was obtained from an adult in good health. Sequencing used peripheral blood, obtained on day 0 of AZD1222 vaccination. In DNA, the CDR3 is TGTGCCAGCAGGGTCGCTAGCGGGAGCCCCTACGAGCAGTACTTC. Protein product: CASRVASGSPYEQYF.